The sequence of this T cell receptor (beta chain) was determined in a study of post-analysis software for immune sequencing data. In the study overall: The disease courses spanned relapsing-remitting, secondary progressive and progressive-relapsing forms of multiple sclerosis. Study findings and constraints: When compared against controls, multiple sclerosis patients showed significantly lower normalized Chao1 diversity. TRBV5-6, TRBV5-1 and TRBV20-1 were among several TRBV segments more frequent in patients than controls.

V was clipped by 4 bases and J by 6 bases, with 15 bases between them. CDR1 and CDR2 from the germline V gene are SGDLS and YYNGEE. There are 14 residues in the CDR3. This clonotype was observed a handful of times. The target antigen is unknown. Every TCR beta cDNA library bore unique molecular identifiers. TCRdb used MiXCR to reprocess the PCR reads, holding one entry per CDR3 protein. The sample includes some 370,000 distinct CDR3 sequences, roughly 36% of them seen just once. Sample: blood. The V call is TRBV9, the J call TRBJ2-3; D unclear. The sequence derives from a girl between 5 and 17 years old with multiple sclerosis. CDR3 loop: CASSQLRVLDTQYF. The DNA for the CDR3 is TGTGCCAGCAGCCAACTTAGGGTTTTGGATACGCAGTATTTT.